This entry features one TCR beta chain sequence. Its antigen is undetermined. This sample was included in a study of identical twins. Template switching created a universal primer site, and the cDNA included unique molecular identifiers. A single record per CDR3 protein comes from TCRdb applying MiXCR to the 5' RACE reads. Counted here are approximately 890,000 distinct CDR3 sequences, approximately 13% occurring once; the ten biggest clones make up around 1.5%. Trimming took 5 bases from V and 9 from J; bases not matched to a gene: 15. The germline V gene encodes CDR1 MNHEY and CDR2 SMNVEV (reference sequence). The CDR3 sequence is 16 residues long. Findings and limits, study-wide: The degree of excess twin sharing was weaker in beta out-of-frame sequences.

The same sample was also used in a study of yellow fever vaccine responses in identical twins.

This TCR was recovered from a woman in her late teens or twenties in good health. The sequenced sample consisted of PBMCs. V and J are TRBV27 and TRBJ2-1, with TRBD2 matching 8 bases. The CDR3 coding sequence is TGTGCCAGCAGTACACCCCGACGGGGCGGGAGGCTTGAGCAGTTCTTC. Encoded protein: CASSTPRRGGRLEQFF.